This T cell receptor beta chain derives from a study of shared clonotypes between healthy human individuals. Study-wide results and limits: Several donors had around 5.5% of their naive CD4 clonotypes in common. The study's rarefaction showed incomplete sorted-subset sequencing despite large depth.

Germline V gene data show CDR1 as SQVTM and CDR2 as ANQGSEA. V was clipped by 6 bases and J by 3 bases; unmatched bases: 4. There are 12 residues in the CDR3. As handled by the study authors: As immunoSEQ supplied junction-only sequences (without quality scores), filtering differed. Libraries were prepared by immunoSEQ multiplex PCR; TCRdb keeps only in-frame clonotypes and omits some of them. The D gene and trimming were derived from the DNA, and the V and J assignments and clone size from that table. The table shows around 620,000 clones, with about 95% occurring only once. This clone was counted only a few times. Its antigen is as yet unknown. In the naive CD8 group, cells lacked CD45RO and were positively selected for CCR7, so terminally differentiated effector memory CD45RA+ cells were left out.

The chain couples TRBV29-1 to TRBJ2-7, with 8 bases that match TRBD1. The specimen sequenced was naive CD8+ T cells sorted from blood. The receptor was isolated from a woman under 40 in good health. CDR3 protein: CSVETGVYEQYF. The CDR3 DNA follows: TGCAGCGTGGAGACAGGGGTCTACGAGCAGTACTTC.